A selection of T cell receptor beta chains follows, all from one sample in a study of T-cell reconstitution after alpha-beta-depleted transplantation in children. MiXCR was run by TCRdb on the PCR reads, yielding one entry per CDR3 protein. The sample includes a few hundred thousand distinct CDR3 sequences, roughly 10% of them seen just once. This specimen consisted of PBMCs from the stem cell graft donor, obtained from the stem cell graft. These receptors came from a human donor who donated a stem cell graft to a child with acute myeloid leukemia. Each CDR3 is given with its conserved first and last residue. D genes are given only for firm matches. The size of a clone is reported for some rows only, either as once, few or many, or as a class for expanded clones.

V gene: TRBV20-1
D gene: .
J gene: TRBJ1-1
clone size: .
CDR3 protein: CSARGKAVNTEAFF
CDR3 DNA: TGCAGTGCTAGGGGGAAGGCGGTAAACACTGAAGCTTTCTTT

V gene: TRBV6-1
D gene: .
J gene: TRBJ2-6
clone size: .
CDR3 protein: CASRPYTSGANVLTF
CDR3 DNA: TGTGCCAGCAGACCCTACACCTCTGGGGCCAACGTCCTGACTTTC

V gene: TRBV4-2
D gene: .
J gene: TRBJ2-2
clone size: .
CDR3 protein: CASSQAGLSRGELFF
CDR3 DNA: TGTGCCAGCAGCCAAGCGGGACTCTCAAGGGGGGAGCTGTTTTTT

V gene: TRBV12-3/TRBV12-4
D gene: .
J gene: TRBJ2-1
clone size: few
CDR3 protein: CASSARSGAYNEQFF
CDR3 DNA: TGTGCCAGCAGTGCGCGGTCGGGGGCCTACAATGAGCAGTTCTTC

V gene: TRBV29-1
D gene: TRBD2
J gene: TRBJ2-1
clone size: few
CDR3 protein: CSVDAPLAGGRGDNEQFF
CDR3 DNA: TGCAGCGTTGACGCCCCACTAGCGGGAGGGCGTGGGGACAATGAGCAGTTCTTC

V gene: TRBV29-1
D gene: TRBD1
J gene: TRBJ1-3
clone size: many
CDR3 protein: CSALTGVGNTIYF
CDR3 DNA: TGCAGCGCTCTGACAGGGGTCGGAAACACCATATATTTT

V gene: TRBV5-1
D gene: .
J gene: TRBJ2-3
clone size: few
CDR3 protein: CASSLGMRGGPDTQYF
CDR3 DNA: TGCGCCAGCAGCTTGGGGATGAGGGGGGGCCCAGATACGCAGTATTTT

V gene: TRBV9
D gene: .
J gene: TRBJ2-5
clone size: few
CDR3 protein: CASSAQQGRAETQYF
CDR3 DNA: TGTGCCAGCAGCGCCCAACAGGGCCGGGCGGAGACCCAGTACTTC

V gene: TRBV25-1
D gene: .
J gene: TRBJ2-3
clone size: few
CDR3 protein: CASSESGGTRTTDTQYF
CDR3 DNA: TGTGCCAGCAGTGAAAGCGGCGGGACCCGCACCACAGATACGCAGTATTTT

V gene: TRBV5-5
D gene: .
J gene: TRBJ2-3
clone size: .
CDR3 protein: CASSVTLSADTQYF
CDR3 DNA: TGTGCCAGCAGCGTTACTCTATCCGCAGATACGCAGTATTTT

V gene: TRBV5-1
D gene: TRBD1
J gene: TRBJ1-1
clone size: .
CDR3 protein: CASSTGQVATEAFF
CDR3 DNA: TGCGCCAGCAGCACCGGACAGGTCGCCACTGAAGCTTTCTTT

V gene: TRBV25-1
D gene: .
J gene: TRBJ2-3
clone size: many
CDR3 protein: CASSGDSTDTQYF
CDR3 DNA: TGTGCCAGCAGTGGGGACTCCACAGATACGCAGTATTTT

V gene: TRBV20-1
D gene: .
J gene: TRBJ2-7
clone size: many
CDR3 protein: CSAISRRSSYEQYF
CDR3 DNA: TGCAGTGCCATCTCCAGACGGAGCTCCTACGAGCAGTACTTC

V gene: TRBV6-2/TRBV6-3
D gene: .
J gene: TRBJ2-1
clone size: few
CDR3 protein: CASSYGSGPEQFF
CDR3 DNA: TGTGCCAGCAGTTACGGGAGCGGACCCGAGCAGTTCTTC

V gene: TRBV6-1
D gene: TRBD2
J gene: TRBJ2-2
clone size: .
CDR3 protein: CASSGGRNTGELFF
CDR3 DNA: TGTGCCAGCAGCGGCGGGAGGAACACCGGGGAGCTGTTTTTT

V gene: TRBV30
D gene: .
J gene: TRBJ2-1
clone size: .
CDR3 protein: CAWATEDEQFF
CDR3 DNA: TGTGCCTGGGCTACGGAGGATGAGCAGTTCTTC

V gene: TRBV20-1
D gene: TRBD2
J gene: TRBJ2-3
clone size: .
CDR3 protein: CSASATSGGPNTQYF
CDR3 DNA: TGCAGTGCTAGTGCCACTAGCGGGGGACCAAATACGCAGTATTTT

V gene: TRBV5-1
D gene: .
J gene: TRBJ1-1
clone size: few
CDR3 protein: CASSLVGGVNTEAFF
CDR3 DNA: TGCGCCAGCAGCTTGGTGGGCGGGGTGAACACTGAAGCTTTCTTT

V gene: TRBV15
D gene: TRBD2
J gene: TRBJ2-7
clone size: few
CDR3 protein: CATSRDRGGSYEQYF
CDR3 DNA: TGTGCCACCAGCAGAGATCGGGGGGGATCCTACGAGCAGTACTTC

V gene: TRBV20-1
D gene: .
J gene: TRBJ2-5
clone size: few
CDR3 protein: CSARDSRADQETQYF
CDR3 DNA: TGCAGTGCTAGAGATTCTAGGGCAGACCAAGAGACCCAGTACTTC

V gene: TRBV6-2/TRBV6-3
D gene: TRBD1
J gene: TRBJ1-2
clone size: .
CDR3 protein: CASRLSPTGAGYTF
CDR3 DNA: TGTGCCAGCAGACTATCTCCGACAGGGGCTGGCTACACCTTC

V gene: TRBV29-1
D gene: .
J gene: TRBJ1-2
clone size: .
CDR3 protein: CSVRGDYGYTF
CDR3 DNA: TGCAGCGTCAGGGGAGACTATGGCTACACCTTC